The sequence of this T cell receptor beta chain was determined in a study of blood T cell repertoires in COVID-19. Profiled with immunoSEQ multiplex PCR; TCRdb holds only in-frame clones, not every one. The repertoire holds roughly 170,000 clones, around 80% seen once, with about 18% in the top ten. There are a few counts of this clone. The sequenced material came from PBMCs or T cells enriched from blood (not recorded which). The source of this sequence is a woman between 45 and 60 years old who had recovered from COVID-19.

Here the CDR3 reads CASSEGIGTSGANEQFF. The DNA for the CDR3 is TGTGCCAGCAGCGAAGGGATCGGGACTAGCGGAGCTAATGAGCAGTTCTTC. The chain uses TRBV11-3 and TRBJ2-1; TRBD2 aligns across 11 bases. The junction had 13 bases not matched to a gene; V was cut back by 5 bases and J by 7 bases. The germline V gene has CDR1 SGHNT and CDR2 YENEEA. This CDR3 contains 17 residues.